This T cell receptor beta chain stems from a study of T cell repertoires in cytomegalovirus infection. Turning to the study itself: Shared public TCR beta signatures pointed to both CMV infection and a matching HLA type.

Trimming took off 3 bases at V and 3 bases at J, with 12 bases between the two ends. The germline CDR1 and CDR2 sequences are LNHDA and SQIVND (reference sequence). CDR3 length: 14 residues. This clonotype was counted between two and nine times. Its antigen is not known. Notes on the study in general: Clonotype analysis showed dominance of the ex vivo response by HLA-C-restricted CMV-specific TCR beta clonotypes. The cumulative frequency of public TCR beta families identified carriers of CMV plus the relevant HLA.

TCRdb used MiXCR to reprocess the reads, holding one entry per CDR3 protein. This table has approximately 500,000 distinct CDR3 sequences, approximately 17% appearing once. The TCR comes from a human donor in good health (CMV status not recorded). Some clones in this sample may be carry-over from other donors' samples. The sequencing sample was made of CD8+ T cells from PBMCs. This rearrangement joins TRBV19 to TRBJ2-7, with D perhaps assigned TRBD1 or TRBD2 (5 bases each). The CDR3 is CASSISGASYEQYF. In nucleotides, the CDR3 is TGTGCCAGTAGTATTTCCGGGGCTAGCTACGAGCAGTACTTC.